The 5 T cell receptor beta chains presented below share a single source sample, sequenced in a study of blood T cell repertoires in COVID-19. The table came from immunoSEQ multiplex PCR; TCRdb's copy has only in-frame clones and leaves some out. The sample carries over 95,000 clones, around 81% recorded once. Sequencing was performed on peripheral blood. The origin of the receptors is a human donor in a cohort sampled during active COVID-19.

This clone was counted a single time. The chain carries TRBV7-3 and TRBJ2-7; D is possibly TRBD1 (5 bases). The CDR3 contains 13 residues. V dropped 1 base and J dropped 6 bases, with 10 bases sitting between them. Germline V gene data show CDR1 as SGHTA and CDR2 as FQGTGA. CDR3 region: CASSLNPGFEQYF. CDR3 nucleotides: TGTGCCAGCAGCTTAAACCCAGGGTTCGAGCAGTACTTC.

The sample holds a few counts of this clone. The CDR3 DNA is TGTGCCAGCAGCCCTCCCGGGACAGGGCCGGGGGCTTACGAGCAGTACTTC. Protein sequence: CASSPPGTGPGAYEQYF. The genes are TRBV28 and TRBJ2-7; 9 bases match TRBD1. CDR1 and CDR2 from the germline V gene are MDHEN and SYDVKM. The CDR3 consists of 17 residues. V lost 6 bases to trimming and J lost 4 bases; unmatched junction nucleotides: 16.

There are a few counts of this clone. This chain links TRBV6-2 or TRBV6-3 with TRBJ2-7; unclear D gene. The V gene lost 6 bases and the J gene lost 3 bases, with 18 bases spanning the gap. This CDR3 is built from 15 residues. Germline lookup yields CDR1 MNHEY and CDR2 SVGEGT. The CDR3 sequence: CASSQPTPVNYEQYF. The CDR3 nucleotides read TGTGCCAGCAGCCAACCGACACCGGTAAACTACGAGCAGTACTTC.

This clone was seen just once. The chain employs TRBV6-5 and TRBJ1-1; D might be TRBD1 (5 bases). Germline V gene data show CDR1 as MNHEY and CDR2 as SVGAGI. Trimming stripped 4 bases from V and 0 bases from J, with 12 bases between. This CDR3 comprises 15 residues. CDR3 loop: CASSSQGLMNTEAFF. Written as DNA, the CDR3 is TGTGCCAGCAGTTCTCAGGGACTTATGAACACTGAAGCTTTCTTT.

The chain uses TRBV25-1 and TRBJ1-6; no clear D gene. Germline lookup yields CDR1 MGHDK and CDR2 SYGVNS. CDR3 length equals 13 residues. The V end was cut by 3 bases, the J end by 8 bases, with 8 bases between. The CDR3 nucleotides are TGTGCCAGCAGTGACTTACTCTATTCACCCCTCCACTTT. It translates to CASSDLLYSPLHF.